This entry features one TCR beta chain sequence. Its antigen is unidentified. This sample stems from a study of post-analysis software for immune sequencing data. Study-level points and caveats: There were five TRBV segments more frequent in patients than controls, and TRBV5-6, TRBV5-1 and TRBV20-1 were among them.

This CDR3 has 15 amino acids. Germline-derived CDR1 and CDR2 are MNHEY and SVGEGT. V dropped 6 bases and J dropped 5; count of bases not matched to a gene: 10. Built from TCR beta cDNA, the libraries had unique molecular identifiers in them. TCRdb independently ran MiXCR on the PCR reads; one entry per CDR3 protein. The table has more than 350,000 distinct CDR3 sequences, 39% seen once. Sequenced: blood. This chain uses TRBV6-2 or TRBV6-3 with TRBJ2-1, with 7 bases matching TRBD1. The source of this sequence is a girl aged 2 to 10 with multiple sclerosis. Here the CDR3 DNA reads TGTGCCAGCAGCCCCGACAGGGTGAGCCACAATGAGCAGTTCTTC. Translation: CASSPDRVSHNEQFF.